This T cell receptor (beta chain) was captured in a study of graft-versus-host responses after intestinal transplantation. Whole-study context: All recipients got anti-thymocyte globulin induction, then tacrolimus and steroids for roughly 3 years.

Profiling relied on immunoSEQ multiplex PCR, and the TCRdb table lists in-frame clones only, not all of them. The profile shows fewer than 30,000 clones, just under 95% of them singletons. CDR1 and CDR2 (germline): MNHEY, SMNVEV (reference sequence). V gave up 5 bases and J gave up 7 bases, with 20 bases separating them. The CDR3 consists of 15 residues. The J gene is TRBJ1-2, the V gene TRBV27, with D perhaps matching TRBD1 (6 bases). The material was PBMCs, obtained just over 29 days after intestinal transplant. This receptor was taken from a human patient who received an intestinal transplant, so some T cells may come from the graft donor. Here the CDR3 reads CASSTVGGRSGGYTF. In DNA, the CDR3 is TGTGCCAGCAGTACTGTGGGGGGCAGGAGTGGTGGCTACACCTTC.